A selection of T cell receptor beta chains follows, all from one sample in a study of T cell repertoires in cytomegalovirus infection. TCRdb ran MiXCR on the reads and lists one entry per CDR3 protein. Of around 900,000 distinct CDR3 sequences listed, around 31% are singletons. Their specific antigens are unknown. The sample consisted of cultured CD8+ T cells from PBMCs, taken from culture after CMV antigen stimulation. The source is a human donor in good health (CMV status not recorded). Some clones in this sample may be carry-over from other donors' samples. CDR3s include the opening cysteine and the closing phenylalanine or tryptophan. The D gene is left open where the match is weak. Only part of the rows carry a size: once, few, many, or a class if the clone is expanded.

>.|TRBJ2-7|TRBV19|TRBD2
TGTGCCAGTAGTATAGGAACTAGCGGGGCCTCCTACGAGCAGTACTTC
CASSIGTSGASYEQYF
>.|TRBJ1-2|TRBV12-5|TRBD1
TGTGCTAGTGGTTTGGTAAATGGACAGGAGGATGGCTACACCTTC
CASGLVNGQEDGYTF
>.|TRBJ2-1|TRBV7-4|TRBD2
TGTGCCAGCAGCTTAGGATCTTCGGCGGGGGGCGTTTTCAGCTCCTACAATGAGCAGTTCTTC
CASSLGSSAGGVFSSYNEQFF
>.|TRBJ2-1|TRBV16|.
TGTGCCAGCAGCCAGTGGAAGCTAAGGGGGGGACAGCGCCCCAATGACAATGAGCAGTTCTTC
CASSQWKLRGGQRPNDNEQFF
>.|TRBJ2-1|TRBV27|.
TGTGCCAGCAGTTTAAAGGGTACCTACAATGAGCAGTTCTTC
CASSLKGTYNEQFF
>.|TRBJ2-3|TRBV19|.
TGTGCCAGTAGTATAGATCGGGGCACAGATACGCAGTATTTT
CASSIDRGTDTQYF
>.|TRBJ1-6|TRBV7-4|TRBD1
TGTGCCAGCAGCTTAGGGGGACCTGGACAGGGGAGAGGTTCACCCTTCCACTTT
CASSLGGPGQGRGSPFHF
>.|TRBJ2-4|TRBV6-1|TRBD2
TGTGCCAGCAGTCCGGAGACTAGCGGGGCTGACATTCAGTACTTC
CASSPETSGADIQYF
>few|TRBJ1-2|TRBV6-5|.
TGTGCCAGCAGTTACTCCGGGGAGTATGGCTACACCTTC
CASSYSGEYGYTF
>few|TRBJ1-1|TRBV7-6|TRBD1
TGTGCCAGCAGCCCCCTGGCCGGGACAGACAACACTGAAGCTTTCTTT
CASSPLAGTDNTEAFF
>few|TRBJ2-3|TRBV12-3/TRBV12-4|TRBD2
TGTGCCAGCAGTCGACTAGCGAGGAGCACAGATACGCAGTATTTT
CASSRLARSTDTQYF
>.|TRBJ2-3|TRBV19|TRBD2
TGTGCCAGTAGCTTACTAGCGAGAGGTACAGATACGCAGTATTTT
CASSLLARGTDTQYF
>.|TRBJ1-2|TRBV5-6|.
TGTGCCAGCAGCCATTGTTGCAGGGGACGGATCTACTATGGCTACACCTTC
CASSHCCRGRIYYGYTF
>few|TRBJ2-3|TRBV12-5|TRBD1
TGTGCTAGTGGTTTGGACCGGGACAGGGTCCTGCTCCCCACAGATACGCAGTATTTT
CASGLDRDRVLLPTDTQYF
>.|TRBJ2-5|TRBV6-6|.
TGTGCTAGCAAAAGGGGCCCGCAAGAGACCCAGTACTTC
CASKRGPQETQYF
>few|TRBJ2-5|TRBV4-1|.
TGCGCCAGCAGCCAGTACTACCCGCCCCGGGAGACCCAGTACTTC
CASSQYYPPRETQYF
>.|TRBJ1-2|TRBV20-1|TRBD1
TGCAGTGCTAGGGGTGGGACCGGGACAGGGGTGGACTATGGCTACACCTTC
CSARGGTGTGVDYGYTF
>.|TRBJ2-7|TRBV20-1|.
TGCAGTGCTAGAACGGGAACAGGTCGCGGTTACGAGCAGTACTTC
CSARTGTGRGYEQYF
>.|TRBJ2-7|TRBV20-1|TRBD1
TGCAGTGCTAGAGGACAGGGGTGGTCCTCCTACGAGCAGTACTTC
CSARGQGWSSYEQYF
>.|TRBJ2-3|TRBV27|TRBD2
TGTGCCAGCAGTTTAGGCCGCCCGGGGGGGCTGACAGATACGCAGTATTTT
CASSLGRPGGLTDTQYF
>.|TRBJ1-1|TRBV14|.
TGTGCCAGCAGCCACGATATGGGGAACACTGAAGCTTTCTTT
CASSHDMGNTEAFF
>few|TRBJ2-5|TRBV4-1|TRBD2
TGCGCCAGCAGCCAAGAGGGCGGGGGGGTAACCCAAGAGACCCAGTACTTC
CASSQEGGGVTQETQYF
>.|TRBJ2-7|TRBV7-3|TRBD2
TGTGCCAGCAGCTTTACTAGCGCAACCTACGAGCAGTACTTC
CASSFTSATYEQYF
>.|TRBJ2-5|TRBV19|TRBD2
TGTGCCAGTAGTATACCCCCCTATCGAGCGGGGGGCCCCCAAGAGACCCAGTACTTC
CASSIPPYRAGGPQETQYF
>many|TRBJ2-1|TRBV7-8|.
TGTGCCAGCAGCTTAGGGGGCGGACAGAGCGAGCAGTTCTTC
CASSLGGGQSEQFF
>few|TRBJ2-2|TRBV25-1|.
TGTGCCAGCAGTGAATTATACCGGGGGCTGGACACCGGGGAGCTGTTTTTT
CASSELYRGLDTGELFF
>few|TRBJ2-1|TRBV7-8|TRBD2
TGTGCCAGCAGCTTAGGCGGGAGAGGATATGAGCAGTTCTTC
CASSLGGRGYEQFF
>few|TRBJ2-3|TRBV27|.
TGTGCCAGCAGTTCCCACCTTAGCACAGATACGCAGTATTTT
CASSSHLSTDTQYF
>.|TRBJ2-2|TRBV7-9|.
TGTGCCAGCTCGGAGAGGGCTAGCACCGGGGAGCTGTTTTTT
CASSERASTGELFF
>.|TRBJ2-3|TRBV7-9|TRBD1
TGTGCCAGCAGGACCCCGCGGGGACAGGGAACAGATACGCAGTATTTT
CASRTPRGQGTDTQYF
>many|TRBJ2-2|TRBV7-3|TRBD1
TGTGCCAGCAGCATGGTCGGGACAGGGGAGTATCCGAACACCGGGGAGCTGTTTTTT
CASSMVGTGEYPNTGELFF
>.|TRBJ2-2|TRBV11-3|.
TGTGCCAGCAGCTCCTACACGGGATGGAACACCGGGGAGCTGTTTTTT
CASSSYTGWNTGELFF
>.|TRBJ1-3|TRBV27|.
TGTGCCAGCAGAAGGTCGAGCTCTGGAAACACCATATATTTT
CASRRSSSGNTIYF
>.|TRBJ2-6|TRBV7-6|.
TGTGCCAGCAGCTTAGAGCCGGAGGGGGCCAACGTCCTGACTTTC
CASSLEPEGANVLTF
>.|TRBJ2-5|TRBV19|.
TGTGCCAGTAGTATCCAGACGTGGGGGTATGAGGAGACCCAGTACTTC
CASSIQTWGYEETQYF
>many|TRBJ1-6|TRBV7-6|TRBD1
TGTGCCAGCAGCTCCTTCGGACAGGGGATGAATTCACCCCTCCACTTT
CASSSFGQGMNSPLHF
>many|TRBJ2-1|TRBV7-9|.
TGTGCCAGCAGCTTTTGGGAGATCGGCAATGAGCAGTTCTTC
CASSFWEIGNEQFF
>.|TRBJ2-1|TRBV2|.
TGTGCCACCAACAGGGCCGATGAGCAGTTCTTC
CATNRADEQFF
>.|TRBJ2-1|TRBV12-3/TRBV12-4|TRBD2
TGTGCCAGCAGTCCGGGGGGGCCCTGGAGTGAGCAGTTCTTC
CASSPGGPWSEQFF
>many|TRBJ1-5|TRBV7-2|.
TGTGCCAGCAGCTTAGCCGGCCGAGGGAGCAATCAGCCCCAGCATTTT
CASSLAGRGSNQPQHF
>.|TRBJ2-2|TRBV27|.
TGTGCCAGCAGTATCAACCGTGCCGGGGAGCTGTTTTTT
CASSINRAGELFF
>.|TRBJ1-4|TRBV19|TRBD1
TGTGCCAGTAATCCGGGACAGGAAATGTGGAAACTGTTTTTT
CASNPGQEMWKLFF
>.|TRBJ1-2|TRBV4-1|.
TGCGCCAGCAGCCAAGAAGCAGGGTTCTTGGATGGCTACACCTTC
CASSQEAGFLDGYTF
>few|TRBJ1-1|TRBV28|.
TGTGCCAGCAGTACCCAACGAACAGGGATGAACACTGAAGCTTTCTTT
CASSTQRTGMNTEAFF
>few|TRBJ2-1|TRBV28|TRBD1
TGTGCCAGCAGTTACCGGGACAGGGTTCTCAATGAGCAGTTCTTC
CASSYRDRVLNEQFF
>.|TRBJ2-3|TRBV12-3/TRBV12-4|TRBD2
TGTGCCAGCAGTTCCCCCCCTAGCGGGGGGAGCACAGATACGCAGTATTTT
CASSSPPSGGSTDTQYF
>few|TRBJ1-1|TRBV6-5|.
TGTGCCAGCAGAGCTGGATTGACTCCACCGAACACTGAAGCTTTCTTT
CASRAGLTPPNTEAFF
>.|TRBJ1-2|TRBV4-1|.
TGCGCCAGCAGCCAAGCCCCTGAGGCCGTCGCATATGGCTACACCTTC
CASSQAPEAVAYGYTF
>few|TRBJ2-4|TRBV7-9|TRBD1
TGTGCCAGCAGCTCGGAGACAGGGTACGCCAAAAACATTCAGTACTTC
CASSSETGYAKNIQYF
>few|TRBJ1-2|TRBV6-6|TRBD1
TGTGCCAGCAGTTATGAAGGGGGCGTGGGCTACACCTTC
CASSYEGGVGYTF
>.|TRBJ2-5|TRBV11-3|.
TGTGCCAGCAGCGCCACAGGGATGTATGGGGAGACCCAGTACTTC
CASSATGMYGETQYF